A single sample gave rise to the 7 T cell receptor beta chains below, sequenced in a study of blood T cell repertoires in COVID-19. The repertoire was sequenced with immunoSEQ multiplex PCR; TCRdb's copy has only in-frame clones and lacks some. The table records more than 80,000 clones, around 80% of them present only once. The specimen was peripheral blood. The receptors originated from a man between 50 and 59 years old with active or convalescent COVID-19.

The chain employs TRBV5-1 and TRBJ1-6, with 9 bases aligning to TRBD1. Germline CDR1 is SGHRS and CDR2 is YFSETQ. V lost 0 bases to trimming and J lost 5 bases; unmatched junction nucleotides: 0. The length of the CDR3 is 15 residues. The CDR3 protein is CASSLGDRDNSPLHF. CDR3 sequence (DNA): TGCGCCAGCAGCTTGGGGGACAGGGATAATTCACCCCTCCACTTT. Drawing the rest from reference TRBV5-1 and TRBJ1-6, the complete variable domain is KAGVTQTPRYLIKTRGQQVTLSCSPISGHRSVSWYQQTPGQGLQFLFEYFSETQRNKGNFPGRFSGRQFSNSRSEMNVSTLELGDSALYLCASSLGDRDNSPLHFGNGTRLTVT.

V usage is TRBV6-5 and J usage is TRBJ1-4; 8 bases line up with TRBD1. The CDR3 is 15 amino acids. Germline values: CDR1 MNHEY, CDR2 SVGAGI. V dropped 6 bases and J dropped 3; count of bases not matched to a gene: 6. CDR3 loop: CASREDRVSNEKLFF. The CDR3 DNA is TGTGCCAGCAGGGAGGACAGGGTGTCTAATGAAAAACTGTTTTTT.

The CDR3 loop reads CASSRTSGSSYNEQFF. The CDR3 DNA reads as TGCGCCAGCAGCCGCACATCGGGGAGCTCCTACAATGAGCAGTTCTTC. The chain has TRBV4-1 and TRBJ2-1; tentatively, D is TRBD2 (5 bases). Trimming took 4 bases from V and 0 from J, leaving 13 bases between them. The CDR3 is made up of 16 amino acids. The germline V gene encodes CDR1 MGHRA and CDR2 YSYEKL.

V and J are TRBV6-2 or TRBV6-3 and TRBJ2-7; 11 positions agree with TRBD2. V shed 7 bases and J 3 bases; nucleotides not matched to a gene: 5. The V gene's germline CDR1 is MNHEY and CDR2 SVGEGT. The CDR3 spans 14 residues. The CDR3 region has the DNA TGTGCCAGCACCCCGACTAGCGGGGACTACGAGCAGTACGTC. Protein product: CASTPTSGDYEQYV.

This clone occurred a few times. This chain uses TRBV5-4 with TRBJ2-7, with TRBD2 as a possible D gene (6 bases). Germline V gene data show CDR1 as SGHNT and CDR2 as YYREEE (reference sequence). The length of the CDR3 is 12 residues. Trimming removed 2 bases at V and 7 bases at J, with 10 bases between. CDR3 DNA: TGTGCCAGCAGCTTTGGGAGGACAGAGCAGTACTTC. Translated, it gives CASSFGRTEQYF. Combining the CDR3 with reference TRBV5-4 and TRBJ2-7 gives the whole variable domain ETGVTQSPTHLIKTRGQQVTLRCSSQSGHNTVSWYQQALGQGPQFIFQYYREEENGRGNFPPRFSGLQFPNYSSELNVNALELDDSALYLCASSFGRTEQYFGPGTRLTVT.

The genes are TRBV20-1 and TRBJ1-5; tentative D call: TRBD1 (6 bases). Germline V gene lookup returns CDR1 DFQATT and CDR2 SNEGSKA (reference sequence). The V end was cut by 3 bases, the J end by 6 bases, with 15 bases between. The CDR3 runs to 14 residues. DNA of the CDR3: TGCAGTGCTAGTGCGGGGGGCGAGACTCAGCCCCAGCATTTT. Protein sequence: CSASAGGETQPQHF.

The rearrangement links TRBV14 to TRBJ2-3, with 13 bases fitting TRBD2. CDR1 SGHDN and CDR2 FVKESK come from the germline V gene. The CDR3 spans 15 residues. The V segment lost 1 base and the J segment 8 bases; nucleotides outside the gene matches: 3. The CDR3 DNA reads TGTGCCAGCAGCCAAGGACTAGCGGGGGGCGCTACGCAGTATTTT. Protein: CASSQGLAGGATQYF.